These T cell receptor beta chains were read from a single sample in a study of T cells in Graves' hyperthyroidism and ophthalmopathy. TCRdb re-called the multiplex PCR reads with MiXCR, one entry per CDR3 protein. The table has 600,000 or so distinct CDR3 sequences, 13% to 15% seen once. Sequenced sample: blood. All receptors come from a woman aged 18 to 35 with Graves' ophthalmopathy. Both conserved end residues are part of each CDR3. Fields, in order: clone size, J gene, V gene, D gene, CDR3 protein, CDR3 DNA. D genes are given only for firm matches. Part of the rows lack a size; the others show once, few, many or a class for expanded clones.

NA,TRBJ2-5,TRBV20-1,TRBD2,CSATKLTSGKETQYF,TGCAGTGCTACAAAACTGACTAGCGGGAAAGAGACCCAGTACTTC
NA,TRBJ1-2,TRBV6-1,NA,CASSDQALKSGYTF,TGTGCCAGCAGTGACCAGGCCCTCAAGTCGGGCTACACCTTC
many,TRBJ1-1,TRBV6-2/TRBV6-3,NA,CASTDGGTSGTEAFF,TGTGCCAGCACCGACGGGGGGACATCAGGGACTGAAGCTTTCTTT
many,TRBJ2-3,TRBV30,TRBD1,CASTGGSTDTQYF,TGTGCCTCGACAGGGGGGAGCACAGATACGCAGTATTTT
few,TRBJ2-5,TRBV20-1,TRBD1,CSAVDRGETQYF,TGCAGTGCGGTTGACAGGGGGGAGACCCAGTACTTC
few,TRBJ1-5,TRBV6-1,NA,CASQSRGSNQPQHF,TGTGCCAGCCAATCTCGTGGTAGCAATCAGCCCCAGCATTTT
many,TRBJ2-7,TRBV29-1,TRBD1,CSVEGTEPYEQYF,TGCAGCGTTGAGGGGACAGAACCCTACGAGCAGTACTTC
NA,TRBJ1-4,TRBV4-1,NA,CASSQGPMGKLFF,TGCGCCAGCAGCCAAGGGCCCATGGGAAAACTGTTTTTT
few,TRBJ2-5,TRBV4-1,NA,CASSPRRQETQYF,TGCGCCAGCAGCCCCCGACGGCAAGAGACCCAGTACTTC
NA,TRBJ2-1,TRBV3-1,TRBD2,CASSQGLGPYNEQFF,TGTGCCAGCAGCCAGGGACTAGGACCCTACAATGAGCAGTTCTTC
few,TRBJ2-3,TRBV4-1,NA,CASSQGSGEEATDTQYF,TGCGCCAGCAGCCAAGGTTCGGGGGAGGAAGCCACAGATACGCAGTATTTT
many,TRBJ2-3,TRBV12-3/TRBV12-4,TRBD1,CASSAYRGDTQYF,TGTGCCAGCAGTGCATACAGGGGAGATACGCAGTATTTT
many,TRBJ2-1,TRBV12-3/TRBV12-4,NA,CASSFGFRAQFF,TGTGCCAGCAGTTTTGGCTTCCGAGCGCAGTTCTTC
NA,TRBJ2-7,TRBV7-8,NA,CASSLLGGPYEQYF,TGTGCCAGCAGCTTGCTGGGGGGCCCGTACGAGCAGTACTTC
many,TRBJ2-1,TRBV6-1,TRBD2,CASSPRLAGGPVSYNEQFF,TGTGCCAGCAGTCCTCGACTAGCGGGAGGGCCGGTGTCCTACAATGAGCAGTTCTTC
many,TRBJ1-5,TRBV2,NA,CASSQGSGNQPQHF,TGTGCCAGCAGCCAGGGCTCCGGCAATCAGCCCCAGCATTTT
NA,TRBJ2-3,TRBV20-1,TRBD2,CSAPKREASLSYFTDTQYF,TGCAGTGCTCCTAAGCGGGAGGCCAGCCTGTCTTACTTCACAGATACGCAGTATTTT
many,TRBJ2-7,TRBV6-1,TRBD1,CASTPSGQGVYEQYF,TGTGCCAGCACCCCATCGGGACAGGGGGTCTACGAGCAGTACTTC
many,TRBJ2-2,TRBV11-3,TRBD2,CASSLELAGTGELFF,TGTGCCAGCAGCTTAGAACTAGCGGGCACCGGGGAGCTGTTTTTT
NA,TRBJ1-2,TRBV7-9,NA,CATLQGEGLYGYTF,TGTGCCACATTACAGGGTGAGGGCCTCTATGGCTACACCTTC
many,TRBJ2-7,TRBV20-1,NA,CSAGRRGRTYEQYF,TGCAGTGCTGGGAGGAGGGGCCGGACCTACGAGCAGTACTTC
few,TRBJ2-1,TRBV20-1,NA,CSASTFEGPPYNEQFF,TGCAGTGCTTCAACGTTCGAGGGACCCCCCTACAATGAGCAGTTCTTC
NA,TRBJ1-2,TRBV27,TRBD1,CASRTYRGRIYGYTF,TGTGCCAGCAGAACCTACAGGGGCAGGATCTATGGCTACACCTTC
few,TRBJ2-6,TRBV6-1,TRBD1,CASNPTGGLTSSGANVLTF,TGTGCCAGCAACCCGACAGGGGGTCTGACGTCCTCTGGGGCCAACGTCCTGACTTTC
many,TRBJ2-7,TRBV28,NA,CATANPAGFMEQYF,TGTGCCACCGCTAACCCCGCCGGGTTTATGGAGCAGTACTTC
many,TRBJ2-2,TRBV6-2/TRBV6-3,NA,CASSYSPGTNTGELFF,TGTGCCAGCAGTTATTCTCCAGGGACGAACACCGGGGAGCTGTTTTTT
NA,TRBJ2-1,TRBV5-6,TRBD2,CASSWSSGNYNEQFF,TGTGCCAGCAGCTGGAGTAGCGGGAACTACAATGAGCAGTTCTTC
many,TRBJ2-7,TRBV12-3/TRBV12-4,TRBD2,CASRSGTSGRASYEQYF,TGTGCCAGCAGGTCCGGGACTAGCGGGAGGGCCTCCTACGAGCAGTACTTC
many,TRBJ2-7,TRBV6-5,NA,CASSYIAGGAYEQYF,TGTGCCAGCAGTTACATCGCAGGGGGGGCCTACGAGCAGTACTTC
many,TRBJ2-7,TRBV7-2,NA,CASSLAIVTARSYEQYF,TGTGCCAGCAGCTTAGCGATTGTGACAGCTCGTTCCTACGAGCAGTACTTC
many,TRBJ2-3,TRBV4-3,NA,CASSQESSSARGTQYF,TGCGCCAGCAGCCAAGAAAGTTCTAGCGCGAGGGGTACGCAGTATTTT
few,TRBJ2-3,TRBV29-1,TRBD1,CSVPLGQSTDTQYF,TGCAGCGTTCCCCTGGGACAGAGCACAGATACGCAGTATTTT
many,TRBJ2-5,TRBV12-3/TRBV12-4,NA,CASSLAKAGGGQYF,TGTGCCAGCAGTTTAGCGAAGGCAGGGGGGGGCCAGTACTTC
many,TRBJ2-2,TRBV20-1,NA,CSARRSGGELFF,TGCAGTGCTAGAAGGTCGGGAGGGGAGCTGTTTTTT
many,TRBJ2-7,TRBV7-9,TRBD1,CASSSWDRGSYEQYF,TGTGCCAGCAGCTCATGGGACAGGGGCTCCTACGAGCAGTACTTC
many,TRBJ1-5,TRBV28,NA,CASSFSGVRGNQPQHF,TGTGCCAGCAGTTTTTCAGGGGTTAGGGGCAATCAGCCCCAGCATTTT
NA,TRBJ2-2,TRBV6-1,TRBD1,CASSPRKGQGATGELFF,TGTGCCAGCAGTCCCCGGAAAGGGCAGGGGGCCACCGGGGAGCTGTTTTTT
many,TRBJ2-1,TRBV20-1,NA,CSAAVAQVGQFF,TGCAGTGCCGCGGTGGCGCAGGTTGGGCAGTTCTTC
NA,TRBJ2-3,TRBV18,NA,CASSPGAQDTQYF,TGTGCCAGCTCACCAGGGGCCCAGGATACGCAGTATTTT
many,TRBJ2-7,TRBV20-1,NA,CSAEGSGASYEQYF,TGCAGTGCCGAGGGGTCGGGGGCGTCCTACGAGCAGTACTTC
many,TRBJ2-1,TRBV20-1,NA,CSASITDREAYNEQFF,TGCAGTGCTAGTATAACTGACAGGGAGGCCTACAATGAGCAGTTCTTC
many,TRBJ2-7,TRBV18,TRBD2,CASSPPSGHSYEQYF,TGTGCCAGCTCACCACCTAGCGGGCATTCCTACGAGCAGTACTTC